This section outlines one T cell receptor beta chain sequence together with its context. Its antigen has not been determined. The input lacks base qualities; no much larger clone sits a single base away. The immunoSEQ Assay, a bias-controlled multiplex PCR, was used to amplify TCRbeta CDR3 regions from genomic DNA. The published analysis was carried out like this. The number of nucleated cells in each sample was estimated from the amplification of reference gene primers within the assay. To quantify the absolute abundance of each unique TCRbeta CDR3 rearrangement, sequence reads were collapsed and filtered. For each sample, productive Simpson clonality was calculated as the square root of Simpson's diversity index across productive rearrangements. The table was pulled from immuneACCESS by TCRdb, which kept in-frame rearrangements only. Such tables lose some clones; where checked, under half of the loss comes from unresolved V genes, and the rest has no known cause. V, J and clone size are taken as reported in that table, and D and trimming were inferred from the DNA itself. Present in this sample are around 99,000 clones, roughly 84% of which were seen just once. 7% to 9% of the sample lies in the top ten.

The collaborating institutions used their own protocols to collect whole blood in K2EDTA tubes. For TCRbeta analysis, collaborators shipped samples in one of three forms: frozen whole blood, isolated PBMCs, or DNA extracted from either of those sample types. From the cysteine through the phenylalanine, the CDR3 covers 16 amino acids. CDR3 DNA only is kept here, 48 bases in frame from base 1. CDR1 SGDLS and CDR2 YYNGEE are derived from the germline V gene. Trimming accounts for 4 bases at V and 2 bases at J, while the number of junction bases matched to no gene is 2. This specimen comes from a study of blood T cell repertoires in COVID-19 (dated by TCRdb to 2019 to 2021). In the study overall: The collaborator samples originated in the United States, Italy and Spain and spanned the acute and convalescent phases of COVID-19. The prospective study material was composed of cDNA or gDNA derived from T cells, B-cell-depleted T cells, or PBMCs. The dataset comprised deeply sampled blood TCRbeta repertoires from subjects exposed to, actively infected with, or recovered from COVID-19. The repertoires were released in a freely available public database meant as a resource for research on the immune response to SARS-CoV-2. The samples were drawn from two sources: the first 160 participants of the ongoing ImmuneRACE study, and over 950 subjects contributed by 6 global collaborators. Sample metadata almost always included a de-identified subject ID, COVID-19 status, age in years and sex. Where available, HLA class I and class II types were taken from metadata supplied by the sample provider and were not determined by assay-based typing. Here is what the overall study found, with its caveats: How much clinical and demographic metadata was included differed by source and by participant, and the metadata was provided uncurated.

This chain is built from TRBV9 and TRBJ2-5; the central 16 bases match TRBD2. This receptor was taken from a woman aged 80 or over with active or convalescent COVID-19. The sequencing sample was made of peripheral blood. The DNA is TGTGCCAGCAGCCCGGGACTAGCGGGAGGGCAAGAGACCCAGTACTTC. Its protein product is CASSPGLAGGQETQYF.